This passage covers 30 T cell receptor beta chains from one sample sequenced in a study of T cell clonality in common variable immunodeficiency. Study-wide results and caveats: Fewer deletions and N-nucleotide insertions were reportedly seen in common variable immunodeficiency TCR beta sequences.

Data came from immunoSEQ multiplex PCR; TCRdb stores just in-frame clones and leaves some out. Recorded here are roughly 30,000 clones, with no singletons, and the ten leading clones hold 3.2%. No antigen is known for these receptors. The specimen sequenced was peripheral blood mononuclear cells. The origin of the receptors is a human donor with common variable immunodeficiency.

The table lists this clone with many counts. The read terminates 3 residues before the CDR3 end, so the remaining end is supplied by the germline J gene. V is TRBV18 and J is TRBJ2-1; D uncertain. The CDR3 spans 13 residues. The germline gives CDR1 KGHSH, CDR2 LQKENI. Trimming left V 6 bases short and J 5 bases short, with 11 bases between. Partial CDR3 DNA: TGTGCCAGCTCGAGCAAGCCCAACAATGAG. This gives the protein CASSSKPNNE. The whole CDR3 sequence is CASSSKPNNEQFF.

Concerning this clone itself: The read gets to within 3 residues of the CDR3 end, and the germline J gene fills in the rest. The chain uses TRBV30 and TRBJ2-7; D is perhaps TRBD1 (6 bases). This CDR3 contains 15 residues. Germline CDR1 and CDR2: GTSNPN and SVGIG (reference sequence). Trimming removed 3 bases from V and 0 bases from J, with 15 bases in between. The CDR3 is CAWSGTPRSSYEQYF. The covered CDR3 bases are TGTGCCTGGAGCGGGACACCCCGGAGCTCCTACGAG.

This clone has ten or more counts. Coverage ceases 3 residues before the CDR3 finishes, and the germline J gene fills in the end. The J gene is TRBJ1-1, the V gene TRBV19; the D is unclear. This CDR3 region has 14 residues. Trimming left V 7 bases short and J 5 bases short, with 17 bases between. The germline gives CDR1 LNHDA, CDR2 SQIVND (reference sequence). This CDR3 reads CASIQTRVRTEAFF. The CDR3 DNA, read in part, is TGTGCCAGTATCCAAACTAGGGTGCGGACTGAA.

A word on this clone: The read terminates 3 residues before the CDR3 end, so the remaining end is supplied by the germline J gene. This chain connects TRBV5-1 to TRBJ1-2; 7 bases fit TRBD1. The CDR3 totals 15 residues. Germline values: CDR1 SGHRS, CDR2 YFSETQ. The CDR3 is CASSSIAQGSEGYTF. Incomplete CDR3 DNA: TGCGCCAGCAGCTCGATCGCACAGGGGTCCGAGGGC.

This clone was seen ten or more times. With the read ending 3 residues before the CDR3 end, the germline J gene is used to fill in that end. The V call is TRBV7-2, the J call TRBJ2-1; 8 nucleotides line up with TRBD2. The CDR3 covers 14 residues. J lost 6 bases, V lost 3 bases, and 4 bases had no gene match. Germline CDR1 SGHTA, CDR2 FQGNSA. The sequenced part of the CDR3 DNA is TGTGCCAGCAGCTTGGGTAGCGGGATCAATGAG. The encoded protein is CASSLGSGINE. The whole CDR3 sequence reads CASSLGSGINEQFF.

This clone was picked up many times. The CDR3 end falls 3 residues outside the read, so it is completed with the germline J gene. The chain is built from TRBV30 and TRBJ1-5; D possibly corresponds to TRBD1 (6 bases). The CDR3 length is 15 residues. The V end lost 3 bases, the J end lost 1 base, and 13 bases lay between the germline ends. Germline V gene data show CDR1 as GTSNPN and CDR2 as SVGIG (reference sequence). The CDR3 sequence: CAWSSGVWSNQPQHF. The sequenced CDR3 bases are TGTGCCTGGAGCTCAGGGGTCTGGAGCAATCAGCCC.

This clone was detected a few times. The DNA ends 3 residues before the CDR3 does, and the rest of the CDR3 is filled in from the germline J gene. V and J are TRBV30 and TRBJ2-1, with a tentative D call TRBD2 (6 bases). Germline V lookup: CDR1 GTSNPN, CDR2 SVGIG (reference sequence). This CDR3 has 15 residues. V lost 0 bases to trimming and J lost 7 bases, with 16 bases between them. The CDR3 region is CAWSVGGSGFNEQFF. The sequenced part of the CDR3 DNA is TGTGCCTGGAGTGTCGGGGGATCCGGCTTTAATGAG.

The sample holds a few counts of this clone. CDR3 sequence reads: CASSRGTVVGQPQHF. CDR3 DNA (partial): TGTGCCAGCAGCCGAGGGACAGTCGTTGGCCAGCCC. The rearrangement uses TRBV2 and TRBJ1-5; 7 bases agree with TRBD1. The read stops 3 residues short of the end of the CDR3; the missing end is completed from the germline J gene. Trimming cost V 6 bases and J 7 bases; bases outside gene matches: 12. The CDR3 runs to 15 residues. CDR1 and CDR2 (germline): SNHLY, FYNNEI.

This clone has a handful of counts. Read data end 3 residues before the CDR3 end; the end is taken from the germline J gene. The chain carries TRBV29-1 and TRBJ2-7; possibly TRBD2 for D (5 bases). Looked up from germline, CDR1 is SQVTM and CDR2 is ANQGSEA. V lost 3 bases, J lost 5 bases, and 8 bases lay in between. The length of the CDR3 is 11 residues. The chain's CDR3 is CSVDRGDEQYF. CDR3 DNA, as far as it was read: TGCAGCGTTGACCGGGGAGACGAG.

This clone was counted at least ten times. Coverage ceases 3 residues before the CDR3 finishes, and the germline J gene fills in the end. The chain recombines TRBV11-2 with TRBJ2-7; D ambiguous. The germline CDR1 and CDR2 sequences are SGHAT and FQNNGV. V dropped 2 bases and J dropped 6 bases, with 14 bases sitting between them. The CDR3 has 14 amino acids. The CDR3 is CASSLIASVGEQYF. The sequenced part of the CDR3 DNA is TGTGCCAGCAGCTTAATCGCCTCTGTCGGCGAG. Together with reference TRBV11-2 and TRBJ2-7, the CDR3 gives the full variable domain: EAGVAQSPRYKIIEKRQSVAFWCNPISGHATLYWYQQILGQGPKLLIQFQNNGVVDDSQLPKDRFSAERLKGVDSTLKIQPAKLEDSAVYLCASSLIASVGEQYFGPGTRLTVT.

In its sample, this clone ranks as medium-sized. The read falls 3 residues short of the CDR3 end, and the missing part is taken from the germline J gene. The rearrangement joins TRBV20-1 to TRBJ2-2, with a tentative D call TRBD1 (6 bases). Germline lookup yields CDR1 DFQATT and CDR2 SNEGSKA (reference sequence). The CDR3 loop spans 13 amino acids. V was cut by 8 bases and J by 4 bases, with 14 bases left in between. This CDR3 is CSIQGPLTGELFF. CDR3 DNA (partial): TGCAGTATCCAGGGGCCCCTCACCGGGGAG.

This clone was seen many times. The read halts 3 residues ahead of the CDR3 end, with the missing end drawn from the germline J gene. The gene calls are TRBV10-3 and TRBJ2-1; the D gene is possibly TRBD1 (6 bases). This CDR3 has 17 residues. Trimming pared 2 bases from V and 5 bases from J, leaving 19 bases between. Germline V gives CDR1 ENHRY, CDR2 SYGVKD. CDR3 DNA (partial): TGTGCCATCAGTGAGGGACAGCCTCCCCCGTACAACAATGAG. This gives the protein CAISEGQPPPYNNE. The full-length CDR3 reads as CAISEGQPPPYNNEQFF.

In this sample, this clone turned up a few times. With the read ending 3 residues before the CDR3 end, the germline J gene is used to fill in that end. This chain links TRBV5-5 with TRBJ1-5, with 10 bases lining up with TRBD1. CDR1 is SGHKS, CDR2 YYEKEE, per germline (reference sequence). This CDR3 is 15 amino acids long. J was trimmed by 6 bases and V by 4 bases; bases with no gene match: 7. This chain's CDR3 is CASSATGGFGQPQHF. CDR3 DNA (partial): TGTGCCAGCAGCGCGACAGGGGGCTTCGGTCAGCCC. Combining the CDR3 with reference TRBV5-5 and TRBJ1-5 gives the whole variable domain DAGVTQSPTHLIKTRGQQVTLRCSPISGHKSVSWYQQVLGQGPQFIFQYYEKEERGRGNFPDRFSARQFPNYSSELNVNALLLGDSALYLCASSATGGFGQPQHFGDGTRLSIL.

This clone was seen a few times. The observed sequence ends 3 residues before the CDR3 terminus, with the missing tail filled in from the germline J gene. The chain has TRBV7-9 and TRBJ2-1; 7 bases match TRBD1. The germline V gene encodes CDR1 SEHNR and CDR2 FQNEAQ (reference sequence). CDR3 length equals 15 residues. V shed 3 bases, J shed 5 bases, and the junction held 7 bases outside the gene matches. CDR3 in amino acids: CASSFGTGVNNEQFF. Partial CDR3 DNA: TGTGCCAGCAGCTTTGGTACAGGGGTGAACAATGAG.

This clone was seen repeatedly, ten times or more. The missing CDR3 end, 3 residues past where the read stops, is filled in from the germline J gene. This rearrangement joins TRBV28 to TRBJ2-1; TRBD2 aligns across 7 bases. CDR1 is MDHEN and CDR2 is SYDVKM in the germline V gene. The V and J ends lost 5 bases and 7 bases, in that order; junction bases with no gene match: 11. There are 15 residues in the CDR3. CDR3 DNA, as far as it was read: TGTGCCAGCAGTCGAACGGGACTACCGGGTAATGAG. Translation: CASSRTGLPGNE. The CDR3, in full, reads CASSRTGLPGNEQFF.

This clone turned up a few times. Coverage ceases 3 residues before the CDR3 finishes, and the germline J gene fills in the end. This sequence joins TRBV7-9 and TRBJ1-2, with D unclear. Germline V gene data show CDR1 as SEHNR and CDR2 as FQNEAQ (reference sequence). Between the trimmed V and J ends, which lost 0 bases and 5 bases, there was a span of 10 bases. The CDR3 covers 14 residues. The CDR3 here is CASSLAWAEYGYTF. CDR3 DNA (partial): TGTGCCAGCAGCTTAGCGTGGGCAGAGTATGGC.

This clone was found a few times. The sequence runs out 3 residues before the end of the CDR3; the remainder is reconstructed from the germline J gene. The chain uses TRBV20-1 and TRBJ1-1; no definite D call. The CDR3 is 13 amino acids. Germline V CDR1 and CDR2: DFQATT, SNEGSKA (reference sequence). Trimming removed 1 base from V and 0 bases from J, with 6 bases in between. The CDR3 loop is CSARVSVNTEAFF. The DNA read from the CDR3 is TGCAGTGCTAGAGTTTCCGTGAACACTGAA.

This clone was counted ten times or more. The sequenced fragment ends 3 residues before the CDR3 boundary, so the rest is inferred from the germline J gene. The chain joins TRBV2 to TRBJ2-7; possibly TRBD2 for D (5 bases). Trimming took 3 bases from V and 3 from J, leaving 12 bases between them. Looked up from germline, CDR1 is SNHLY and CDR2 is FYNNEI. This CDR3 is built from 14 residues. The CDR3 loop reads CASSDVGLDYEQYF. The sequenced part of the CDR3 DNA is TGTGCCAGCAGTGACGTCGGACTGGACTACGAG.

The CDR3 spells CASSYTGGSQPQHF. The DNA read from the CDR3 is TGTGCCAGCAGTTACACGGGGGGCTCTCAGCCC. V usage is TRBV6-2 or TRBV6-3 and J usage is TRBJ1-5; D is perhaps TRBD1 (6 bases). The sequence runs out 3 residues before the end of the CDR3; the remainder is reconstructed from the germline J gene. Germline CDR1 is MNHEY and CDR2 is SVGEGT. This CDR3 comprises 14 residues. V was shortened by 2 bases and J by 6 bases, with 11 bases between the two germline ends.

This clone appeared a few times. The CDR3 end falls 3 residues outside the read, so it is completed with the germline J gene. The chain joins TRBV7-9 to TRBJ2-1; 7 nucleotides match TRBD2. This CDR3 is built from 14 residues. CDR1 is SEHNR and CDR2 is FQNEAQ in the germline V gene (reference sequence). The junction had 8 bases not matched to a gene; V was cut back by 3 bases and J by 9 bases. The CDR3: CASSFGLAGGEQFF. Partial CDR3 DNA: TGTGCCAGCAGCTTTGGGTTAGCGGGTGGTGAG. Full variable domain (missing parts from reference TRBV7-9 and TRBJ2-1): DTGVSQNPRHKITKRGQNVTFRCDPISEHNRLYWYRQTLGQGPEFLTYFQNEAQLEKSRLLSDRFSAERPKGSFSTLEIQRTEQGDSAMYLCASSFGLAGGEQFFGPGTRLTVL.

This clone was found many times. Read coverage stops 3 residues before the CDR3 terminus; the germline J gene supplies the remainder. The gene calls are TRBV18 and TRBJ2-2, with D maybe TRBD2 (5 bases). Germline CDR1 and CDR2: KGHSH and LQKENI. The germline V and J ends were trimmed by 6 bases and 1 base, with 15 bases remaining between them. CDR3 length equals 16 residues. This CDR3 reads CASSPDFAGNTGELFF. The DNA read from the CDR3 is TGTGCCAGCTCGCCGGACTTTGCGGGGAACACCGGGGAG.

This clone has ten or more counts. The sequence runs out 3 residues before the end of the CDR3; the remainder is reconstructed from the germline J gene. The chain combines TRBV5-1 with TRBJ2-3; D perhaps matches TRBD2 (6 bases). The CDR3 sequence is 14 residues long. CDR1 is SGHRS and CDR2 is YFSETQ in the germline V gene. Trimming cost V 0 bases and J 2 bases, with 7 bases left between them. This chain's CDR3 is CASSLVADTDTQYF. The CDR3 DNA, read in part, is TGCGCCAGCAGCTTGGTAGCGGACACAGATACG.

Incomplete CDR3 DNA: TGTGCCAGCTCGGGGACAACGAACACCGGGGAG. Its protein is CASSGTTNTGE. The entire CDR3 is CASSGTTNTGELFF. V and J are TRBV2 and TRBJ2-2, with D possibly TRBD1 on 6 matching bases. The missing CDR3 end, 3 residues past where the read stops, is filled in from the germline J gene. Germline-derived CDR1 and CDR2 are SNHLY and FYNNEI. V lost 8 bases and J lost 0, with 10 bases in between. The CDR3 runs 14 residues.

CDR3 DNA (partial): TGCAGTGCTAGAGATCTAGCGGGAGATTTCTACAATGAG. Translating it yields CSARDLAGDFYNE. The entire CDR3 protein reads CSARDLAGDFYNEQFF. The chain has TRBV20-1 and TRBJ2-1; 10 bases map to TRBD2. The CDR3 end lies 3 residues beyond the end of the read and is filled in from the germline J gene. The V segment lost 0 bases and the J segment 3 bases; nucleotides outside the gene matches: 5. CDR3 size: 16 residues. CDR1 and CDR2 (germline): DFQATT, SNEGSKA (reference sequence).

This clone has ten or more counts. With the read ending 3 residues before the CDR3 end, the germline J gene is used to fill in that end. V usage is TRBV29-1 and J usage is TRBJ2-4; D ambiguous. Germline CDR1 reads SQVTM; CDR2 reads ANQGSEA. This CDR3 spans 15 amino acids. The V gene lost 4 bases and the J gene lost 0 bases, with 13 bases spanning the gap. CDR3 bases read: TGCAGCGTTGCAGGCAGGCCTCTAGCCAAAAACATT. Protein product: CSVAGRPLAKNI. The whole CDR3 protein reads CSVAGRPLAKNIQYF. Combining the CDR3 with reference TRBV29-1 and TRBJ2-4 gives the whole variable domain SAVISQKPSRDICQRGTSLTIQCQVDSQVTMMFWYRQQPGQSLTLIATANQGSEATYESGFVIDKFPISRPNLTFSTLTVSNMSPEDSSIYLCSVAGRPLAKNIQYFGAGTRLSVL.

Concerning this clone itself: The read halts 3 residues ahead of the CDR3 end, with the missing end drawn from the germline J gene. The J gene is TRBJ2-1, the V gene TRBV18; TRBD2 matches 14 bases. Unmatched junction bases numbered 4, after V lost 3 bases and J lost 9 bases. The germline V gene encodes CDR1 KGHSH and CDR2 LQKENI. The CDR3 length is 15 residues. The DNA read from the CDR3 is TGTGCCAGCTCACCTGGGACTAGCGGGAGCATTGAG. Translating gives CASSPGTSGSIE. The whole CDR3 protein is CASSPGTSGSIEQFF.

At least ten counts were recorded for this clone. The CDR3 extends 3 residues past the end of the read, so its final part is completed from the germline J gene. The chain couples TRBV5-1 to TRBJ2-2, with D unclear. Looked up from germline, CDR1 is SGHRS and CDR2 is YFSETQ. The length of the CDR3 is 14 residues. Trimming pared 0 bases from V and 2 bases from J, leaving 5 bases between. Incomplete CDR3 DNA: TGCGCCAGCAGCTTGGCCAGTAACACCGGGGAG. Residues: CASSLASNTGE. In full, the CDR3 reads CASSLASNTGELFF.

Many counts were recorded for this clone. The sequence runs out 3 residues before the end of the CDR3; the remainder is reconstructed from the germline J gene. The rearrangement joins TRBV20-1 to TRBJ2-1, with D perhaps TRBD1 (6 bases). Germline assignment: CDR1 DFQATT and CDR2 SNEGSKA (reference sequence). The ends were cut back, 5 bases at V and 6 bases at J, with 17 bases in the middle. The CDR3 length is 14 residues. CDR3 residues: CSASGQWDGNEQFF. Partial CDR3 DNA: TGCAGTGCTTCCGGACAGTGGGACGGCAATGAG.

On this clone itself: The read stops 3 residues short of the end of the CDR3; the missing end is completed from the germline J gene. V and J are TRBV18 and TRBJ1-5, with D perhaps matching TRBD1 (6 bases). This CDR3 has 17 amino acids. The germline gives CDR1 KGHSH, CDR2 LQKENI. V was clipped by 4 bases and J by 0 bases, with 16 bases between them. CDR3 amino acids: CASSREQGSVSNQPQHF. The DNA read from the CDR3 is TGTGCCAGCTCACGCGAACAGGGTTCGGTTAGCAATCAGCCC.

Many counts were recorded for this clone. The sequence runs out 3 residues before the end of the CDR3; the remainder is reconstructed from the germline J gene. This rearrangement joins TRBV29-1 to TRBJ2-7, with D possibly TRBD2 on 6 matching bases. The V gene lost 6 bases and the J gene lost 0 bases, with 12 bases spanning the gap. Per the germline V gene, CDR1 is SQVTM and CDR2 is ANQGSEA. The CDR3 covers 13 residues. CDR3 sequence reads: CSVRGLSSYEQYF. The CDR3 DNA, read in part, is TGCAGCGTCCGGGGACTGAGCTCCTACGAG.